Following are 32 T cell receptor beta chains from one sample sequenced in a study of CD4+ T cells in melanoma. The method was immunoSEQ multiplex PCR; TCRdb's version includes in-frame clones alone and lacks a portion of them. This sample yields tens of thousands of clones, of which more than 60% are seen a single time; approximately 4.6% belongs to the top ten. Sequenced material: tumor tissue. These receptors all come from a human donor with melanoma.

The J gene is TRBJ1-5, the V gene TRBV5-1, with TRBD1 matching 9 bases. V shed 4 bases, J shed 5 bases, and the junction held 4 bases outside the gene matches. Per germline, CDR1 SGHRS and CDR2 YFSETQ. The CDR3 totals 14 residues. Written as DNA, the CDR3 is TGCGCCAGCAGCCCACAGGGGGCTGATCAGCCCCAGCATTTT. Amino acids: CASSPQGADQPQHF.

CDR3 residues: CASSGRLGDQETQYF. As DNA, the CDR3 is TGTGCCAGCAGCGGTCGACTCGGGGACCAAGAGACCCAGTACTTC. The chain is built from TRBV4-2 and TRBJ2-5; D is perhaps TRBD2 (5 bases). This CDR3 comprises 15 residues. Deletions cut 5 bases from V and 0 bases from J, with 13 bases between. The germline gives CDR1 LGHNA, CDR2 YNFKEQ.

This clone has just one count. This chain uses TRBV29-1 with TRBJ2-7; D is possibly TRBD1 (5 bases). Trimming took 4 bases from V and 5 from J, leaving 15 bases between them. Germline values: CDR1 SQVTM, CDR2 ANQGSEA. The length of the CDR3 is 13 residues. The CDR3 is CSVVVGAYDEQYF. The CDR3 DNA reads TGCAGCGTTGTTGTTGGGGCATACGACGAGCAGTACTTC.

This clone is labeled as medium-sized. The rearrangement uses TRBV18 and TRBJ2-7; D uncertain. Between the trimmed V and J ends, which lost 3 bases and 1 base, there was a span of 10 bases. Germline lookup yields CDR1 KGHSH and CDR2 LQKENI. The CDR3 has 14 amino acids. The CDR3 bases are TGTGCCAGCTCACCGAACAGAGATTCCTACGAGCAGTACTTC. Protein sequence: CASSPNRDSYEQYF.

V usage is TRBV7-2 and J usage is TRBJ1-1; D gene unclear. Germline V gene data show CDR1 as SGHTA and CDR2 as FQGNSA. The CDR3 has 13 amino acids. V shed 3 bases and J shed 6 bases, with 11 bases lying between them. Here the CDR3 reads CASSFFGSSEAFF. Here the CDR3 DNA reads TGTGCCAGCAGCTTTTTCGGGAGCTCTGAAGCTTTCTTT.

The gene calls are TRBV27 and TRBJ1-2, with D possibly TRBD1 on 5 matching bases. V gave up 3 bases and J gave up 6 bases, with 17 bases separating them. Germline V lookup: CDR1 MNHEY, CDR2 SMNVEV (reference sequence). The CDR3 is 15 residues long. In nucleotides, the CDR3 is TGTGCCAGCAGTTTCTCGGAACTGGGGGGAGATGGCTACACCTTC. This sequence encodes CASSFSELGGDGYTF.

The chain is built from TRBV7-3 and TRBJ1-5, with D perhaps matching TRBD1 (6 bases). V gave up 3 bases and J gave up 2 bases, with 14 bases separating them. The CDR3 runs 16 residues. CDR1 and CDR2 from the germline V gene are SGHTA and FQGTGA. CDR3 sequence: CASSFVGAGGNQPQHF. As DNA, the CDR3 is TGTGCCAGCAGCTTTGTGGGGGCAGGGGGCAATCAGCCCCAGCATTTT.

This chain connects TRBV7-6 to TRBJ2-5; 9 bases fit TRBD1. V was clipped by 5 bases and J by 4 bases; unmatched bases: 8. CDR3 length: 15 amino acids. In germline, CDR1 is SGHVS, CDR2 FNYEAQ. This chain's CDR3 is CASSTGQGVGETQYF. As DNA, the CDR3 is TGTGCCAGCAGCACGGGACAGGGAGTCGGAGAGACCCAGTACTTC.

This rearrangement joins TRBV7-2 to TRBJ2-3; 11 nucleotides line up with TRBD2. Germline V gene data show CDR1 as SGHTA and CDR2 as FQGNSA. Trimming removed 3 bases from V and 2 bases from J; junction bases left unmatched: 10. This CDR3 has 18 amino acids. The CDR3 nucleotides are TGTGCCAGCAGCTTGGTAGCGGGGGGGCTCTTAGACACAGATACGCAGTATTTT. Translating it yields CASSLVAGGLLDTDTQYF.

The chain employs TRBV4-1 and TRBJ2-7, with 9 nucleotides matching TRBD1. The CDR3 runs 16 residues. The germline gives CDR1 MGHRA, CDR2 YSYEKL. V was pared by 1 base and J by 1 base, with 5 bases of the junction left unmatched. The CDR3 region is CASSQGQGGSSYEQYF. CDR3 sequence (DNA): TGCGCCAGCAGCCAAGGACAGGGGGGGTCATCCTACGAGCAGTACTTC.

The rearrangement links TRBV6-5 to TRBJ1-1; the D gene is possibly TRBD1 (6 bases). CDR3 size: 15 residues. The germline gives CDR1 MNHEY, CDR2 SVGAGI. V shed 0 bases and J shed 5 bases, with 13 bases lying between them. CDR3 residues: CASSYSSTGRTEAFF. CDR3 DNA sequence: TGTGCCAGCAGTTACTCGTCAACAGGGCGGACTGAAGCTTTCTTT.

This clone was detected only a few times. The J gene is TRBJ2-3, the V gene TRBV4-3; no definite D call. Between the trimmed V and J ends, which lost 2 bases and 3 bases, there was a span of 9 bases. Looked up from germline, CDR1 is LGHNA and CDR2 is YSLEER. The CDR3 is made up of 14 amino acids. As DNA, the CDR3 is TGCGCCAGCAGCCAAAGGGTGGGGACAGATACGCAGTATTTT. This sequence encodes CASSQRVGTDTQYF.

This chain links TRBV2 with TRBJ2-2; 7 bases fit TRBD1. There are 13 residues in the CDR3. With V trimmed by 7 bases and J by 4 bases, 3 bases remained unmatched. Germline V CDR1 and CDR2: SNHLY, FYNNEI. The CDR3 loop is CASIGDSTGELFF. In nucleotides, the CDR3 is TGTGCCAGCATAGGGGACAGCACCGGGGAGCTGTTTTTT.

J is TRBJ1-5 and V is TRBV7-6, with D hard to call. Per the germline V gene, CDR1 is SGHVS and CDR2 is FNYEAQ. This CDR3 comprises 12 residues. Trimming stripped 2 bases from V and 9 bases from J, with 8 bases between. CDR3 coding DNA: TGTGCCAGCAGCTTAAGGGAGGGGCCCCAGCATTTT. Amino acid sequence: CASSLREGPQHF.

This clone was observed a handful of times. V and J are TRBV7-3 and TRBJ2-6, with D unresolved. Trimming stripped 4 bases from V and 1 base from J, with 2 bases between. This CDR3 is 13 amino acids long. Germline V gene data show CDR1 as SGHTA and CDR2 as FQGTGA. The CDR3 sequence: CASSWSGANVLTF. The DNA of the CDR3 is TGTGCCAGCAGCTGGTCTGGGGCCAACGTCCTGACTTTC.

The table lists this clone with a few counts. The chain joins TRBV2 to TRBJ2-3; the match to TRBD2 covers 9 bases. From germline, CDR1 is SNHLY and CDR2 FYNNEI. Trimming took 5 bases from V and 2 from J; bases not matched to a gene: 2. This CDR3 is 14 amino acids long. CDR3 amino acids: CASSRLAATDTQYF. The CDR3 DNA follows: TGTGCCAGCAGTAGACTAGCGGCCACAGATACGCAGTATTTT.

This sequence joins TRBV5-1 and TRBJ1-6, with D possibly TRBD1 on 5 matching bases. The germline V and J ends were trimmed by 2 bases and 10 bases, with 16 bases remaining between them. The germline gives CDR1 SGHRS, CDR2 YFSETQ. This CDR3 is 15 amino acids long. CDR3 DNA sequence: TGCGCCAGCAGCTTAAACGGTGGCAGGGAATCACCCCTCCACTTT. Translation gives CASSLNGGRESPLHF.

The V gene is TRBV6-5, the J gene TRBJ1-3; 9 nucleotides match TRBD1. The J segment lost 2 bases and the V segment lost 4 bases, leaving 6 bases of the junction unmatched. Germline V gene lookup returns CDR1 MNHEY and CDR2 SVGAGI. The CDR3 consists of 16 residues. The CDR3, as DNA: TGTGCCAGCAGTTCTCCCGGGACAGGGACTGGAAACACCATATATTTT. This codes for CASSSPGTGTGNTIYF.

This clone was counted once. CDR3 loop: CSVERTYQETQYF. In DNA form, the CDR3 reads TGCAGCGTTGAAAGAACATACCAAGAGACCCAGTACTTC. This chain links TRBV29-1 with TRBJ2-5; D is unresolved. The germline V and J ends were trimmed by 2 bases and 0 bases, with 7 bases remaining between them. CDR1 and CDR2 (germline): SQVTM, ANQGSEA. This CDR3 region has 13 residues. The full variable domain, in which reference TRBV29-1 and TRBJ2-5 provide the parts outside the CDR3, is SAVISQKPSRDICQRGTSLTIQCQVDSQVTMMFWYRQQPGQSLTLIATANQGSEATYESGFVIDKFPISRPNLTFSTLTVSNMSPEDSSIYLCSVERTYQETQYFGPGTRLLVL.

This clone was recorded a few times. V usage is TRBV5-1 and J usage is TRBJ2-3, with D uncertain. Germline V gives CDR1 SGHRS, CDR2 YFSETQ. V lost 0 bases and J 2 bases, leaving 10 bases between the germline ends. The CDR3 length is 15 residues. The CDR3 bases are TGCGCCAGCAGCTTGGTGAACCCTGACACAGATACGCAGTATTTT. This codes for CASSLVNPDTDTQYF.

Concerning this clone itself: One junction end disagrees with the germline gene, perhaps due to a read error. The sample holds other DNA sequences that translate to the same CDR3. This CDR3 reads CAWTGQRVYEQYF. As DNA, the CDR3 is TGCGCCTGGACGGGACAGCGAGTTTACGAGCAGTACTTC. J is TRBJ2-7 and V is TRBV30; 7 nucleotides align to TRBD1. The CDR3 contains 13 residues. Germline CDR1 is GTSNPN and CDR2 is SVGIG (reference sequence).

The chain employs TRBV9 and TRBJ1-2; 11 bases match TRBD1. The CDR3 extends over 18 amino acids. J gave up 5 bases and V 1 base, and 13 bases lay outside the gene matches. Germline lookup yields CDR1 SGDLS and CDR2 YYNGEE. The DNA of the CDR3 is TGTGCCAGCAGCGTAAACTTTAGAGGGGGACAGGGGGTATATGGCTACACCTTC. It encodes CASSVNFRGGQGVYGYTF.

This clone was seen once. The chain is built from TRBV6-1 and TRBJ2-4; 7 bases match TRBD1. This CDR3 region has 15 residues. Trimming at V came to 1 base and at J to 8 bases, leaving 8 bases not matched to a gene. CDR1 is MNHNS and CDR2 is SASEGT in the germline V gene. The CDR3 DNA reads TGTGCCAGCAGTGAAGGCGCCAGGGGGTCGGACATTCAGTACTTC. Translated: CASSEGARGSDIQYF.

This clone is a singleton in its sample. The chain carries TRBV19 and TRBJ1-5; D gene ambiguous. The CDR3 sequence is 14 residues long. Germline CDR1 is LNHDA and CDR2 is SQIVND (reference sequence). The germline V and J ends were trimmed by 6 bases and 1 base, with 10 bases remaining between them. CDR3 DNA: TGTGCCAGTAGCACCTTTCCCAGCAATCAGCCCCAGCATTTT. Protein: CASSTFPSNQPQHF.

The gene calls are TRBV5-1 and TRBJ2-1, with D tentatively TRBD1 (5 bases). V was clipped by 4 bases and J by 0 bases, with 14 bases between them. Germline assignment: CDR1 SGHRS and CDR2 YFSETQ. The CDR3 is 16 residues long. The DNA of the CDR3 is TGCGCCAGCAGCCGCCAGACAGTGGGCTCCTACAATGAGCAGTTCTTC. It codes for CASSRQTVGSYNEQFF.

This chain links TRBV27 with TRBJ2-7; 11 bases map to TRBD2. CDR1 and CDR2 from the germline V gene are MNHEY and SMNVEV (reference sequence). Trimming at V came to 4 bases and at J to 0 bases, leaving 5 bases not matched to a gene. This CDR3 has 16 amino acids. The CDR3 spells CASSSRLAGSSYEQYF. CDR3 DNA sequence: TGTGCCAGCAGTTCCCGACTAGCGGGGAGCTCCTACGAGCAGTACTTC.

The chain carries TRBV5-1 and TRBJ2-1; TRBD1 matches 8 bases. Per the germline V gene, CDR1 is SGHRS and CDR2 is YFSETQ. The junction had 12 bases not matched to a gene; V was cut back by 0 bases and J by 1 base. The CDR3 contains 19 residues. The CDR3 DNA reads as TGCGCCAGCAGCTTGGCCAGGGGGCGCAAGTTAAGGTCCTACAATGAGCAGTTCTTC. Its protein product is CASSLARGRKLRSYNEQFF.

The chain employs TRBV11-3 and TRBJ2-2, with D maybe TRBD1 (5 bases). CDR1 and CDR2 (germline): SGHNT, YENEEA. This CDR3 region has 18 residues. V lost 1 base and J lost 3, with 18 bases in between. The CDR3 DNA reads TGTGCCAGCAGCTTAGGAACACTTTGGGGCGAGGACACCGGGGAGCTGTTTTTT. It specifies CASSLGTLWGEDTGELFF.

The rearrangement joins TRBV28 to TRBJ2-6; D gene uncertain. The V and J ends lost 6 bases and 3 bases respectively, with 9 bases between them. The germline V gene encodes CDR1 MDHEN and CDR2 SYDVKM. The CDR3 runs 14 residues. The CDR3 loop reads CASSPSSGANVLTF. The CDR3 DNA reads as TGTGCCAGCAGCCCCTCGAGTGGGGCCAACGTCCTGACTTTC.

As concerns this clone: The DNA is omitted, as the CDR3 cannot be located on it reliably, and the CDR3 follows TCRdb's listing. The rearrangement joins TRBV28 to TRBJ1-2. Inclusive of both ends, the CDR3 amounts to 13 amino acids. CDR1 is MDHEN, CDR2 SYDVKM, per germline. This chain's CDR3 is CASSFGGGTFGTF.

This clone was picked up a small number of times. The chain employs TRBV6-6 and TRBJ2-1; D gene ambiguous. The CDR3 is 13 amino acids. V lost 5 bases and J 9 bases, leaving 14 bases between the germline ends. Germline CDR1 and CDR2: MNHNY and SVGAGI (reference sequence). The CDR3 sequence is CASSPSVSTEQFF. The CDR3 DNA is TGTGCCAGCAGTCCGTCAGTCTCCACTGAGCAGTTCTTC.

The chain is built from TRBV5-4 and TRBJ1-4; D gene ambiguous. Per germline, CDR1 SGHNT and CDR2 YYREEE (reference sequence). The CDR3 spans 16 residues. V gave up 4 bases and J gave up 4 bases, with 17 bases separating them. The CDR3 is CASSPFIRKGNEKLFF. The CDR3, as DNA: TGTGCCAGCAGCCCGTTTATCAGGAAGGGTAATGAAAAACTGTTTTTT.